This T cell receptor (beta chain) was obtained from a study of regulatory T cells in long-lasting Graves disease. Regarding the study as a whole: TRBV28, TRBJ1-2 and TRBJ2-5 emerged as the favored segments in persistent disease.

Looked up from germline, CDR1 is SNHLY and CDR2 is FYNNEI. The CDR3 covers 16 residues. Trimming removed 7 bases at V and 1 base at J, with 16 bases between. This clonotype was counted at least ten times. Its antigen is unidentified. To make TCR beta libraries, researchers used iRepertoire HTBI primers and Arm-PCR of CDR3 regions. TCRdb used MiXCR to reprocess the multiplex PCR reads, holding one entry per CDR3 protein. The table lists roughly 560,000 distinct CDR3 sequences, around 12% of them singletons, with roughly 8.9% in the top ten. As to time point: newly diagnosed GD, antithyroid drugs for less than 3 months. There was RNA extracted from PBMCs, and the TCR library was made from it. These data also featured in a second study, about T cells in Graves' hyperthyroidism and ophthalmopathy. That paper notes: Among clonotypes expanded in thyroid above 0.001, most were also found in blood.

The clonotype originates from a woman under 40 with Graves disease. Here the sequenced sample was peripheral blood mononuclear cells (PBMCs), taken at new diagnosis, from a patient treated with antithyroid drugs. The chain joins TRBV2 to TRBJ1-4; D is undetermined. The CDR3 nucleotides are TGTGCCAGCATTCAGGAGAGTTCCGTAACTAATGAAAAACTGTTTTTT. Its protein product is CASIQESSVTNEKLFF.